This T cell receptor (beta chain) emerged from a study of blood T cell repertoires in COVID-19. Study-wide context: Acute and convalescent COVID-19 specimens originated in the United States, Italy and Spain. Nucleic acid was either cDNA or gDNA, and it came from T cells, B-cell-depleted T cells, or PBMCs.

In the study's own analysis: Scientists estimated how many nucleated cells there were by amplifying reference gene primers. The data were produced by immunoSEQ multiplex PCR, yet TCRdb's version contains in-frame clones alone and is incomplete. That table gives V, J and clone size, and the DNA gave D and trimming. The sample records 180,000 or so clones, about 87% being singletons. The sequence was collected from a woman between 50 and 59 years old with acute or convalescent COVID-19. Sequencing was done on a sample of peripheral blood.

CDR3 coding DNA: TGTGCCAGCACCCTCGGGACAGGGGGTACCGAGCAGTACTTC. Translated: CASTLGTGGTEQYF. V gene TRBV3-1 (or the pseudogene TRBV3-2) combines with J gene TRBJ2-7, with 11 bases matching TRBD1. CDR1 is LGHDT, CDR2 YNNKEL, per germline (reference sequence). Losses at the gene ends were 7 bases for V and 6 bases for J; bases not matched to a gene: 8. The length of the CDR3 is 14 residues.